The rows below give T cell receptor beta chains drawn from one sample of a study of technical replicates of blood from a few donors. The protocol was immunoSEQ multiplex PCR, while the TCRdb copy is restricted to in-frame clones and leaves out a portion. The sample has roughly 81,000 clones; 95% to 98% are singletons. The sample was T cells isolated from PBMCs. Receptors originate from a human donor in good health. The CDR3 runs from the conserved cysteine through the conserved F or W. Each record gives: J gene, D gene, clone size, V gene, CDR3 DNA, CDR3 protein. D genes are given only for firm matches. Rows give clone size only sometimes, using once, few, many, or a class for an expanded clone.

j_gene: TRBJ2-1; d_gene: .; abundance: once; v_gene: TRBV5-5; CDR3nt: TGTGCCAGCAGCTTGGGAAGCGGAACTTCCCGGAATGAGCAGTTCTTC; CDR3aa: CASSLGSGTSRNEQFF
j_gene: TRBJ2-5; d_gene: TRBD1; abundance: .; v_gene: TRBV10-2; CDR3nt: TGCGCCAGCCTCAGGGGGGAGACCCAGTACTTC; CDR3aa: CASLRGETQYF
j_gene: TRBJ1-2; d_gene: .; abundance: .; v_gene: TRBV19; CDR3nt: TGTGCCAGTAGTATGAGCCAGGTTCAAGGCTACACCTTC; CDR3aa: CASSMSQVQGYTF
j_gene: TRBJ1-2; d_gene: TRBD1; abundance: .; v_gene: TRBV6-1; CDR3nt: TGTGCCAGCACTAGGACAGGACCTAACTATGGCTACACCTTC; CDR3aa: CASTRTGPNYGYTF
j_gene: TRBJ2-6; d_gene: TRBD1; abundance: .; v_gene: TRBV19; CDR3nt: TGTGCCAGTAGTCCACAGGGGCCTCCAAACTCTGGGGCCAACGTCCTGACTTTC; CDR3aa: CASSPQGPPNSGANVLTF
j_gene: TRBJ2-3; d_gene: TRBD2; abundance: .; v_gene: TRBV30; CDR3nt: TGTGCCTGGAGTATCGGGACTAGCGGCACAGATACGCAGTATTTT; CDR3aa: CAWSIGTSGTDTQYF
j_gene: TRBJ2-7; d_gene: TRBD1; abundance: once; v_gene: TRBV5-1; CDR3nt: TGCGCCAGCAGCTGGGGGACAGGGGGCACCTACGAGCAGTACTTC; CDR3aa: CASSWGTGGTYEQYF
j_gene: TRBJ2-4; d_gene: .; abundance: .; v_gene: TRBV29-1; CDR3nt: TGCAGCGTTGAATTAGGACAGGCCAAAAACATTCAGTACTTC; CDR3aa: CSVELGQAKNIQYF
j_gene: TRBJ1-1; d_gene: TRBD1; abundance: .; v_gene: TRBV5-1; CDR3nt: TGCGCCAGCAGCTCCCTGGGGACAGGCATGAACACTGAAGCTTTCTTT; CDR3aa: CASSSLGTGMNTEAFF
j_gene: TRBJ2-2; d_gene: TRBD1; abundance: .; v_gene: TRBV4-1; CDR3nt: TGCGCCAGCAGCCCCCAACTGACAGGGGCGGGCGGGGAGCTGTTTTTT; CDR3aa: CASSPQLTGAGGELFF
j_gene: TRBJ2-3; d_gene: .; abundance: .; v_gene: TRBV28; CDR3nt: TGTGCCAGCAGTTGGTGGGGGGGCCATACGCAGTATTTT; CDR3aa: CASSWWGGHTQYF
j_gene: TRBJ2-1; d_gene: TRBD2; abundance: .; v_gene: TRBV7-8; CDR3nt: TGTGCCAGCAGCTTAGATTTCGGGGGGTACAATGAGCAGTTCTTC; CDR3aa: CASSLDFGGYNEQFF
j_gene: TRBJ2-1; d_gene: .; abundance: .; v_gene: TRBV6-1; CDR3nt: TGTGCCAGCAGTGAAATCAGCGCCAAAAGCGGTATGAATGAGCAGTTCTTC; CDR3aa: CASSEISAKSGMNEQFF
j_gene: TRBJ2-3; d_gene: TRBD2; abundance: few; v_gene: TRBV18; CDR3nt: TGTGCCAGCTCACCGAAAGCCCCAGCGGGAGCTGTAATAGATACGCAGTATTTT; CDR3aa: CASSPKAPAGAVIDTQYF
j_gene: TRBJ1-2; d_gene: .; abundance: .; v_gene: TRBV11-2; CDR3nt: TGTGCCAGCAGCTTAAGTGTAGCGACATTCCCCGGCTACACCTTC; CDR3aa: CASSLSVATFPGYTF
j_gene: TRBJ2-1; d_gene: TRBD1; abundance: .; v_gene: TRBV6-4; CDR3nt: TGTGCCAGCAGGAGACAGGGTAGAATCGGTGAGCAGTTCTTC; CDR3aa: CASRRQGRIGEQFF
j_gene: TRBJ1-2; d_gene: TRBD1; abundance: .; v_gene: TRBV4-1; CDR3nt: TGCGCCAGCAGCCAACAGGGGGTAGTCGACGGCTACACCTTC; CDR3aa: CASSQQGVVDGYTF
j_gene: TRBJ1-3; d_gene: TRBD1; abundance: .; v_gene: TRBV9; CDR3nt: TGTGCCAGCAGCTCTCCGACAGGGTCTGGAAACACCATATATTTT; CDR3aa: CASSSPTGSGNTIYF
j_gene: TRBJ2-3; d_gene: .; abundance: .; v_gene: TRBV19; CDR3nt: TGTGCCAGTAGTATGGTCGGTAGCACAGATACGCAGTATTTT; CDR3aa: CASSMVGSTDTQYF
j_gene: TRBJ2-2; d_gene: .; abundance: once; v_gene: TRBV9; CDR3nt: TGTGCCAGCAGCGGAACAGGGGAGGAGGGGGAGCTGTTTTTT; CDR3aa: CASSGTGEEGELFF
j_gene: TRBJ1-4; d_gene: .; abundance: .; v_gene: TRBV6-5; CDR3nt: TGTGCCAGCAGTTTCCAGACAGACGGGGAAAAACTGTTTTTT; CDR3aa: CASSFQTDGEKLFF
j_gene: TRBJ1-2; d_gene: TRBD1; abundance: .; v_gene: TRBV6-5; CDR3nt: TGTGCCAGCAGTTACTACCGGGACAGGGAAGAGGATGGCTACACCTTC; CDR3aa: CASSYYRDREEDGYTF
j_gene: TRBJ2-7; d_gene: .; abundance: .; v_gene: TRBV6-5; CDR3nt: TGTGCCAGCAGTCTTTACGCAACTTACGAGCAGTACTTC; CDR3aa: CASSLYATYEQYF
j_gene: TRBJ1-2; d_gene: TRBD1; abundance: .; v_gene: TRBV13; CDR3nt: TGTGCCAGCAGCTCTCGACAGGGGGCTTACTATGGCTACACCTTC; CDR3aa: CASSSRQGAYYGYTF
j_gene: TRBJ2-2; d_gene: TRBD2; abundance: .; v_gene: TRBV10-2; CDR3nt: TGCGCCAGATCTAGCGGGAGAGCTATTACCGGGGAGCTGTTTTTT; CDR3aa: CARSSGRAITGELFF
j_gene: TRBJ2-7; d_gene: .; abundance: once; v_gene: TRBV7-8; CDR3nt: TGTGCCAGCAGCCCGCGGAGCGCATACGAGCAGTACTTC; CDR3aa: CASSPRSAYEQYF
j_gene: TRBJ1-5; d_gene: .; abundance: .; v_gene: TRBV7-9; CDR3nt: TGTGCCAGCAGCTTACCTAATCAGCCCCAGCATTTT; CDR3aa: CASSLPNQPQHF
j_gene: TRBJ1-5; d_gene: .; abundance: .; v_gene: TRBV6-1; CDR3nt: TGTGCCAGCAGTCCATGGGGGGGCGCGGGGCAGCCCCAGCATTTT; CDR3aa: CASSPWGGAGQPQHF
j_gene: TRBJ1-1; d_gene: TRBD1; abundance: .; v_gene: TRBV18; CDR3nt: TGTGCCAGCTCATCCGGACAGGGAAGAGCGGTGGGCACTGAAGCTTTCTTT; CDR3aa: CASSSGQGRAVGTEAFF
j_gene: TRBJ1-2; d_gene: .; abundance: .; v_gene: TRBV5-1; CDR3nt: TGCGCCAGCAGCTTGGGGATCACAGGGTTGGACTATGGCTACACCTTC; CDR3aa: CASSLGITGLDYGYTF
j_gene: TRBJ1-1; d_gene: TRBD1; abundance: .; v_gene: TRBV25-1; CDR3nt: TGTGCCAGCAGTGATCGACAGGGGCGAGAGACTGAAGCTTTCTTT; CDR3aa: CASSDRQGRETEAFF
j_gene: TRBJ2-7; d_gene: TRBD1; abundance: .; v_gene: TRBV11-2; CDR3nt: TGTGCCAGCAGCTTTATTACCGGGACAGTCGGCTACGAGCAGTACTTC; CDR3aa: CASSFITGTVGYEQYF
j_gene: TRBJ2-7; d_gene: .; abundance: .; v_gene: TRBV6-1; CDR3nt: TGTGCCAGCAGTGAGTTTAGAACCTCAACCTCCTACGAGCAGTACTTC; CDR3aa: CASSEFRTSTSYEQYF
j_gene: TRBJ1-2; d_gene: .; abundance: .; v_gene: TRBV29-1; CDR3nt: TGCAGCGTTGAAGATCACAGGGATGGCTACACCTTC; CDR3aa: CSVEDHRDGYTF
j_gene: TRBJ1-1; d_gene: .; abundance: .; v_gene: TRBV5-8; CDR3nt: TGTGCCAGCAGCTTGGAGGGAGGGACGGGCACTGAAGCTTTCTTT; CDR3aa: CASSLEGGTGTEAFF
j_gene: TRBJ2-7; d_gene: .; abundance: .; v_gene: TRBV10-3; CDR3nt: TGTGCCATCGAGGATTCCTACGAGCAGTACTTC; CDR3aa: CAIEDSYEQYF
j_gene: TRBJ2-7; d_gene: .; abundance: .; v_gene: TRBV4-1; CDR3nt: TGCGCCAGCAGCCGAACGTATACACAGGGATCCGACTCCTACGAGCAGTACTTC; CDR3aa: CASSRTYTQGSDSYEQYF
j_gene: TRBJ1-2; d_gene: .; abundance: once; v_gene: TRBV28; CDR3nt: TGTGCCCTGAGAAAGGGGCGTACGGGCGGCTACACCTTC; CDR3aa: CALRKGRTGGYTF
j_gene: TRBJ1-5; d_gene: .; abundance: .; v_gene: TRBV29-1; CDR3nt: TGCAGCGTTTTGAGGGGACACAATAGCAATCAGCCCCAGCATTTT; CDR3aa: CSVLRGHNSNQPQHF
j_gene: TRBJ1-5; d_gene: TRBD1; abundance: .; v_gene: TRBV7-9; CDR3nt: TGTGCCAGCAGCCCCGCGGCAGGGGGGTATCAGCCCCAGCATTTT; CDR3aa: CASSPAAGGYQPQHF
j_gene: TRBJ2-5; d_gene: TRBD2; abundance: .; v_gene: TRBV10-3; CDR3nt: TGTGCCATCAGTGAAGGGGGACTAGCGGTCCAAGAGACCCAGTACTTC; CDR3aa: CAISEGGLAVQETQYF
j_gene: TRBJ2-2; d_gene: TRBD2; abundance: few; v_gene: TRBV4-2; CDR3nt: TGTGCCAGCAGCCAACGACTAGCGGGGGCGAACACCGGGGAGCTGTTTTTT; CDR3aa: CASSQRLAGANTGELFF
j_gene: TRBJ2-7; d_gene: TRBD1; abundance: .; v_gene: TRBV30; CDR3nt: TGTGCCTGGAACCGGGACAGGGACTACGAGCAGTACTTC; CDR3aa: CAWNRDRDYEQYF
j_gene: TRBJ2-2; d_gene: .; abundance: .; v_gene: TRBV28; CDR3nt: TGTGCCAGCAGTTTAGTTTTAGGTTGGGGACTGGAGAACACCGGGGAGCTGTTTTTT; CDR3aa: CASSLVLGWGLENTGELFF
j_gene: TRBJ2-2; d_gene: TRBD2; abundance: .; v_gene: TRBV7-3; CDR3nt: TGTGCCAGCAGTTCCGGGGGGGCCGGTACCGGGGAGCTGTTTTTT; CDR3aa: CASSSGGAGTGELFF
j_gene: TRBJ2-1; d_gene: TRBD2; abundance: .; v_gene: TRBV11-3; CDR3nt: TGTGCCAGCAGCTTAGTTATAGCGGGGTTTTACAATGAGCAGTTCTTC; CDR3aa: CASSLVIAGFYNEQFF
j_gene: TRBJ2-7; d_gene: TRBD1; abundance: .; v_gene: TRBV13; CDR3nt: TGTGCCAGCAGCCAATCCTCGGGACAGGGAAGCAGCTACGAGCAGTACTTC; CDR3aa: CASSQSSGQGSSYEQYF
j_gene: TRBJ2-7; d_gene: TRBD2; abundance: .; v_gene: TRBV4-1; CDR3nt: TGCGCCAGCAGCCAGGGGACTAGCGCGAGCTACGAGCAGTACTTC; CDR3aa: CASSQGTSASYEQYF
j_gene: TRBJ1-5; d_gene: TRBD1; abundance: .; v_gene: TRBV7-9; CDR3nt: TGTGCCAGCAGCTCTTACAGGGGTAGCAATCAGCCCCAGCATTTT; CDR3aa: CASSSYRGSNQPQHF
j_gene: TRBJ2-2; d_gene: TRBD2; abundance: .; v_gene: TRBV19; CDR3nt: TGTGCCAGTAGTAGACTAGCGGGGGAGACCACCGGGGAGCTGTTTTTT; CDR3aa: CASSRLAGETTGELFF
j_gene: TRBJ1-1; d_gene: .; abundance: .; v_gene: TRBV7-9; CDR3nt: TGTGCCATGCGGGGCAGGGCCACTGAAGCTTTCTTT; CDR3aa: CAMRGRATEAFF
j_gene: TRBJ1-1; d_gene: .; abundance: .; v_gene: TRBV6-5; CDR3nt: TGTGCCAGCAGTGACATCAGATCGAACACTGAAGCTTTCTTT; CDR3aa: CASSDIRSNTEAFF
j_gene: TRBJ2-3; d_gene: TRBD2; abundance: .; v_gene: TRBV18; CDR3nt: TGTGCCAGCTCACGGTTACTAGCGGGGGGACCCCACACAGATACGCAGTATTTT; CDR3aa: CASSRLLAGGPHTDTQYF
j_gene: TRBJ2-1; d_gene: TRBD2; abundance: .; v_gene: TRBV11-1; CDR3nt: TGTGCCAGCAGCCCTCTAGCGGGGGGCCTCTACAATGAGCAGTTCTTC; CDR3aa: CASSPLAGGLYNEQFF
j_gene: TRBJ1-2; d_gene: TRBD1; abundance: .; v_gene: TRBV9; CDR3nt: TGTGCCAGCGGAACGACAGGGGCTGCTGGCTACACCTTC; CDR3aa: CASGTTGAAGYTF
j_gene: TRBJ1-5; d_gene: .; abundance: .; v_gene: TRBV28; CDR3nt: TGTGCCAGCAGTTTCCCCGGTCAGCCCCAGCATTTT; CDR3aa: CASSFPGQPQHF